The 10 T cell receptor beta chains presented below share a single source sample, sequenced in a study of T cell changes during pregnancy in multiple sclerosis. Here immunoSEQ multiplex PCR was the method, and the copy in TCRdb shows in-frame clones only, minus some. Among some 60,000 clones listed, 70% to 90% were seen once. The input for sequencing was peripheral blood, taken after pregnancy. All receptors derive from a female donor with multiple sclerosis, enrolled in a pregnancy study.

This chain connects TRBV2 to TRBJ1-6; 9 nucleotides line up with TRBD1. This CDR3 is built from 14 residues. The J segment lost 8 bases and the V segment lost 3 bases, leaving 2 bases of the junction unmatched. Germline V gene sequence: CDR1 SNHLY, CDR2 FYNNEI. The CDR3 spells CASSETGGYSPLHF. In DNA form, the CDR3 reads TGTGCCAGCAGTGAGACAGGGGGATATTCACCCCTCCACTTT.

This clone was observed a single time. The chain combines TRBV5-6 with TRBJ2-4; weak D call: TRBD2 (6 bases). The CDR3 length is 15 residues. Germline V gives CDR1 SGHDT, CDR2 YYEEEE. Trimming removed 4 bases at V and 9 bases at J, with 20 bases between. CDR3 loop: CASSLLSGVASIQYF. The CDR3 DNA follows: TGTGCCAGCAGCCTCCTCTCGGGGGTAGCCAGCATTCAGTACTTC.

The rearrangement joins TRBV28 to TRBJ1-2; 7 bases are shared with TRBD1. The CDR3 is 18 amino acids. Germline V gene lookup returns CDR1 MDHEN and CDR2 SYDVKM. V trimming: 3 bases; J trimming: 0 bases; junction bases outside the gene matches: 13. Here the CDR3 reads CASSFRGRGWLANYGYTF. DNA for the CDR3: TGTGCCAGCAGTTTCAGGGGCAGGGGGTGGCTGGCTAACTATGGCTACACCTTC.

The rearrangement uses TRBV11-2 and TRBJ2-1, with 10 bases matching TRBD1. CDR1 is SGHAT and CDR2 is FQNNGV in the germline V gene. This CDR3 comprises 15 residues. Germline trimming cut 5 bases from V and 9 bases from J; bases unmatched to any gene: 10. CDR3 in DNA: TGTGCCAGCAGCCTTGGGACAGGGGTAAAGGGTGAGCAGTTCTTC. As protein: CASSLGTGVKGEQFF. Combining the CDR3 with reference TRBV11-2 and TRBJ2-1 gives the whole variable domain EAGVAQSPRYKIIEKRQSVAFWCNPISGHATLYWYQQILGQGPKLLIQFQNNGVVDDSQLPKDRFSAERLKGVDSTLKIQPAKLEDSAVYLCASSLGTGVKGEQFFGPGTRLTVL.

The J gene is TRBJ1-4, the V gene TRBV6-5, with D maybe TRBD1 (6 bases). The CDR3 length is 13 residues. The V and J ends lost 2 bases and 8 bases respectively, with 9 bases between them. Per the germline V gene, CDR1 is MNHEY and CDR2 is SVGAGI. DNA for the CDR3: TGTGCCAGCAGTTACGGACAGAGAGAAAAACTGTTTTTT. It encodes CASSYGQREKLFF.

This chain links TRBV5-4 with TRBJ1-2; unclear D gene. V was shortened by 3 bases and J by 2 bases, with 14 bases between the two germline ends. Germline V gene sequence: CDR1 SGHNT, CDR2 YYREEE (reference sequence). CDR3 size: 15 residues. This CDR3 is CASSSLVGGNYGYTF. The CDR3 coding sequence is TGTGCCAGCAGCTCCTTAGTGGGAGGAAACTATGGCTACACCTTC.

This sequence joins TRBV14 and TRBJ2-7; 8 bases align to TRBD1. The CDR3 length is 16 residues. CDR1 SGHDN and CDR2 FVKESK come from the germline V gene. With V trimmed by 2 bases and J by 2 bases, 8 bases remained unmatched. The chain's CDR3 is CASSQRTGSRAYEQYF. The CDR3 coding sequence is TGTGCCAGCAGCCAACGGACAGGGTCGAGGGCCTACGAGCAGTACTTC.

V gene TRBV7-9 combines with J gene TRBJ2-1; D may be TRBD2 (6 bases). The CDR3 consists of 13 residues. Germline V gives CDR1 SEHNR, CDR2 FQNEAQ (reference sequence). Trimming cost V 1 base and J 6 bases, with 7 bases left between them. CDR3 in DNA: TGTGCCAGCAGCTTAGGGGGACTCAATGAGCAGTTCTTC. Protein: CASSLGGLNEQFF.

This chain joins TRBV7-2 and TRBJ1-6, with TRBD1 matching over 9 bases. CDR1 is SGHTA and CDR2 is FQGNSA in the germline V gene. The trim removed 3 bases at V and 8 bases at J, leaving 5 bases unmatched. This CDR3 has 15 amino acids. CDR3 in DNA: TGTGCCAGCAGCTTGACAGGGGGTCGGGATTCACCCCTCCACTTT. Protein: CASSLTGGRDSPLHF.

The rearrangement joins TRBV29-1 to TRBJ1-1; D might be TRBD1 (5 bases). The CDR3 loop spans 13 amino acids. V was shortened by 4 bases and J by 4 bases, with 13 bases between the two germline ends. Germline V gene sequence: CDR1 SQVTM, CDR2 ANQGSEA. The CDR3 bases are TGCAGCGTTGTCAGGGATCCAAGCACTGAAGCTTTCTTT. This codes for CSVVRDPSTEAFF.